Following are 19 T cell receptor beta chains from one sample sequenced in a study of beta chain features in type 1 diabetes. The investigators reverse transcribed all of the isolated RNA, so they sequenced expressed TCRB transcripts. Produced via immunoSEQ multiplex PCR; TCRdb's table is partial and in-frame only. The table records 120,000 to 150,000 clones, 6.9% of them present only once. The specimen sequenced was central memory CD4+ T cells from blood. These receptors all stem from a woman aged 25 to 45 in good health.

This clone was counted between two and nine times. This sequence joins TRBV2 and TRBJ1-2; D remains unclear. This CDR3 comprises 13 residues. Trimming took 3 bases from V and 7 from J, leaving 12 bases between them. The germline gives CDR1 SNHLY, CDR2 FYNNEI. Here the CDR3 reads CASSESQEGGYTF. In nucleotides, the CDR3 is TGTGCCAGCAGTGAGAGTCAGGAAGGTGGCTACACCTTC.

This clone was observed a handful of times. The chain is built from TRBV6-1 and TRBJ1-5; TRBD1 might be the D (6 bases). The CDR3 is 13 residues long. Trimming cost V 6 bases and J 4 bases, with 10 bases left between them. Germline V gene data show CDR1 as MNHNS and CDR2 as SASEGT. CDR3 region: CASRGGLNQPQHF. The CDR3 nucleotides are TGTGCCAGCAGAGGGGGTTTAAATCAGCCCCAGCATTTT.

The chain recombines TRBV18 with TRBJ2-1; TRBD2 aligns across 7 bases. CDR3 length: 16 amino acids. V gave up 6 bases and J gave up 3 bases; unmatched junction bases: 11. Germline V lookup: CDR1 KGHSH, CDR2 LQKENI. For the CDR3, the DNA is TGTGCCAGCTCCCAGTCTGCACCGGGGGGCTACAATGAGCAGTTCTTC. Its translation is CASSQSAPGGYNEQFF.

J is TRBJ1-2 and V is TRBV5-1, with 11 bases fitting TRBD1. Losses at the gene ends were 5 bases for V and 6 bases for J; bases not matched to a gene: 6. Germline V gene data show CDR1 as SGHRS and CDR2 as YFSETQ. This CDR3 comprises 14 residues. CDR3 in amino acids: CASRSGTGGNGYTF. CDR3 DNA sequence: TGCGCCAGCAGGTCCGGGACAGGGGGAAATGGCTACACCTTC.

This clone has just a few counts. This rearrangement joins TRBV20-1 to TRBJ2-2; D is uncertain. Germline V gene sequence: CDR1 DFQATT, CDR2 SNEGSKA (reference sequence). The V gene lost 6 bases and the J gene lost 4 bases, with 6 bases spanning the gap. This CDR3 is 11 amino acids long. CDR3 residues: CSAGSTGELFF. CDR3 bases: TGCAGTGCCGGTTCCACCGGGGAGCTGTTTTTT.

The chain is built from TRBV28 and TRBJ2-7; TRBD2 agrees at 7 bases. The CDR3 is 15 amino acids. V shed 5 bases and J 2 bases; nucleotides not matched to a gene: 9. In germline, CDR1 is MDHEN, CDR2 SYDVKM. Here the CDR3 reads CASSAWREGTYEQYF. The CDR3 DNA is TGTGCCAGCAGTGCGTGGAGGGAGGGGACCTACGAGCAGTACTTC.

The CDR3 protein is CASSLALGSYNEQFF. In nucleotides, the CDR3 is TGCGCCAGCAGCTTGGCCCTAGGTTCCTACAATGAGCAGTTCTTC. The gene calls are TRBV5-1 and TRBJ2-1; D is ambiguous. CDR1 and CDR2 from the germline V gene are SGHRS and YFSETQ. V was cut by 0 bases and J by 1 base, with 8 bases left in between. The CDR3 has 15 residues.

The gene calls are TRBV18 and TRBJ2-7; 9 bases are shared with TRBD2. This CDR3 is 13 amino acids long. Germline V gene data show CDR1 as KGHSH and CDR2 as LQKENI. With 4 bases clipped from V and 5 bases from J, the junction kept 3 bases outside the gene matches. The CDR3 nucleotides read TGTGCCAGCTCACAGCGGGGGGAAGACGAGCAGTACTTC. Encoded protein: CASSQRGEDEQYF.

This clone has a single count. The chain has TRBV19 and TRBJ2-1; possibly TRBD2 for D (5 bases). The length of the CDR3 is 15 residues. V was clipped by 9 bases and J by 1 base, with 16 bases between them. Germline CDR1 is LNHDA and CDR2 is SQIVND (reference sequence). CDR3 bases: TGTGCCAGCACCTCCGACTATTTATCCTACAATGAGCAGTTCTTC. It codes for CASTSDYLSYNEQFF.

This clone was counted only a few times. The gene calls are TRBV27 and TRBJ2-1, with a tentative D call TRBD2 (5 bases). V lost 5 bases and J lost 4, with 15 bases in between. CDR3 size: 15 residues. Germline V gene lookup returns CDR1 MNHEY and CDR2 SMNVEV (reference sequence). The CDR3 loop reads CASSPTRGGYNEQFF. Here the CDR3 DNA reads TGTGCCAGCAGTCCCACCCGGGGTGGGTACAATGAGCAGTTCTTC.

Only a few counts were recorded for this clone. V gene TRBV4-2 combines with J gene TRBJ2-1; TRBD2 aligns across 12 bases. V gave up 3 bases and J gave up 3 bases; unmatched junction bases: 6. This CDR3 contains 17 residues. CDR1 and CDR2 (germline): LGHNA, YNFKEQ. CDR3 DNA sequence: TGTGCCAGCAGCCAGCGGACTAGCGGGGAACTCTACAATGAGCAGTTCTTC. Protein: CASSQRTSGELYNEQFF.

This chain uses TRBV13 with TRBJ2-1; TRBD2 matches at 8 bases. V shed 3 bases and J 7 bases; nucleotides not matched to a gene: 14. Germline-derived CDR1 and CDR2 are PRHDT and FYEKMQ (reference sequence). There are 17 residues in the CDR3. The CDR3, as DNA: TGTGCCAGCAGCTTGCCCAAGGAGACGGGAGGGCCAAATGAGCAGTTCTTC. As protein: CASSLPKETGGPNEQFF.

In its sample, this clone was seen a few times. The CDR3 DNA is TGTGCCAGCAGCTTAACGGCCGTCCGGGACGAGCAGTACTTC. Protein sequence: CASSLTAVRDEQYF. The V and J genes are TRBV7-2 and TRBJ2-7, with unresolved D. Trimming took off 2 bases at V and 5 bases at J, with 13 bases between the two ends. This CDR3 has 14 residues. Germline V gives CDR1 SGHTA, CDR2 FQGNSA.

This clone was picked up a small number of times. The V gene is TRBV14, the J gene TRBJ1-2; a possible D gene is TRBD1 (6 bases). The V end was cut by 2 bases, the J end by 7 bases, with 11 bases between. Germline CDR1 is SGHDN and CDR2 is FVKESK. The CDR3 length is 13 residues. The chain's CDR3 is CASSQNRAAGYTF. The CDR3 nucleotides read TGTGCCAGCAGCCAAAACAGGGCTGCTGGCTACACCTTC.

This clone has a handful of counts. In DNA, the CDR3 is TGTGCCAGTAGCAAGACAGGAAATACGCAGTATTTT. This translates into CASSKTGNTQYF. The V call is TRBV19, the J call TRBJ2-3; possible D gene TRBD1, 6 bases. The CDR3 length is 12 residues. The germline V and J ends were trimmed by 6 bases and 7 bases, with 11 bases remaining between them. Germline V gene sequence: CDR1 LNHDA, CDR2 SQIVND (reference sequence).

Only a few counts were recorded for this clone. The chain recombines TRBV5-6 with TRBJ2-2, with 8 positions matching TRBD1. J was trimmed by 2 bases and V by 4 bases; bases with no gene match: 7. The CDR3 loop spans 16 amino acids. Germline CDR1 is SGHDT and CDR2 is YYEEEE. CDR3 in DNA: TGTGCCAGCAGCCGTCGGGACAGGCCAAACACCGGGGAGCTGTTTTTT. Protein product: CASSRRDRPNTGELFF.

The table lists this clone with a few counts. This chain's CDR3 is CASSTTGTGDREQYF. The CDR3 DNA follows: TGTGCCAGCAGCACGACCGGGACGGGGGATAGAGAGCAGTACTTC. The gene calls are TRBV5-6 and TRBJ2-5; perhaps TRBD2 as D (6 bases). Deletions cut 4 bases from V and 11 bases from J, with 24 bases between. CDR3 length: 15 residues. In germline, CDR1 is SGHDT, CDR2 YYEEEE. The full variable domain, in which reference TRBV5-6 and TRBJ2-5 provide the parts outside the CDR3, is DAGVTQSPTHLIKTRGQQVTLRCSPKSGHDTVSWYQQALGQGPQFIFQYYEEEERQRGNFPDRFSGHQFPNYSSELNVNALLLGDSALYLCASSTTGTGDREQYFGPGTRLLVL.

This clone was seen a few times. CDR3 sequence: CASSIKVIGYGYTF. DNA of the CDR3: TGTGCCAGTAGTATCAAAGTAATCGGCTATGGCTACACCTTC. V gene TRBV19 combines with J gene TRBJ1-2; D gene unclear. Germline V gene lookup returns CDR1 LNHDA and CDR2 SQIVND (reference sequence). The length of the CDR3 is 14 residues. Trimming left V 3 bases short and J 4 bases short, with 12 bases between. Variable domain in full (rest from reference TRBV19 and TRBJ1-2): DGGITQSPKYLFRKEGQNVTLSCEQNLNHDAMYWYRQDPGQGLRLIYYSQIVNDFQKGDIAEGYSVSREKKESFPLTVTSAQKNPTAFYLCASSIKVIGYGYTFGSGTRLTVV.

This clone has just a few counts. The chain carries TRBV18 and TRBJ2-3; 7 positions match TRBD2. V gave up 3 bases and J gave up 2 bases; unmatched junction bases: 2. The CDR3 has 14 residues. CDR1 and CDR2 (germline): KGHSH, LQKENI. The CDR3 region is CASSPGLNTDTQYF. CDR3 sequence (DNA): TGTGCCAGCTCACCGGGACTAAACACAGATACGCAGTATTTT.